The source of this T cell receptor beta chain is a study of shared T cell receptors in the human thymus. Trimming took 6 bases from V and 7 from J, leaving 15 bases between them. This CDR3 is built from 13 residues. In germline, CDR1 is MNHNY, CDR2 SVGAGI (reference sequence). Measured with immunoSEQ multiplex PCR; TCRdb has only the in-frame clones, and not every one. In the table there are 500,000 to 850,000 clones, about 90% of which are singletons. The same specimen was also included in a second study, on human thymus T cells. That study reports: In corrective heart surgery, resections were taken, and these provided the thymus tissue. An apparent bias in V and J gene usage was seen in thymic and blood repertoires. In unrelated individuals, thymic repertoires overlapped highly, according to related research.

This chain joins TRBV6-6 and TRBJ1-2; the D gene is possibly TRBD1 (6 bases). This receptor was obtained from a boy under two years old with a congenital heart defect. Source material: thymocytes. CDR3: CASRSQGRGGYTF. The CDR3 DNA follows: TGTGCCAGCAGATCACAGGGTCGGGGTGGCTACACCTTC.